One and the same sample provided the 27 T cell receptor beta chains below, sequenced in a study of Ad26.COV2.S vaccination and SARS-CoV-2 variants. TCRdb's table, derived via immunoSEQ multiplex PCR, lists solely in-frame clones and lacks some. This repertoire shows about 680,000 clones, around 90% found once; its top ten account for roughly 1.5%. The treatment denotes: around 19 received Ad26.COV2.S at low or high dose, single or two shots; about 5 received placebo; per-sample allocation not given. At day 63 after the first vaccine or placebo injection, samples were drawn. The sample here was peripheral blood, taken in a trial of Ad26.COV2.S vaccine versus placebo. These receptors were obtained from a person between 18 and 60 years old who received the Ad26.COV2.S COVID-19 vaccine or a placebo.

CDR3 coding DNA: TGTGCCAGTAGTATAATCTGGTCAGAGACCCAGTACTTC. It encodes CASSIIWSETQYF. This rearrangement joins TRBV19 to TRBJ2-5; D remains ambiguous. Germline-derived CDR1 and CDR2 are LNHDA and SQIVND (reference sequence). Trimming removed 2 bases at V and 4 bases at J, with 8 bases between. This CDR3 contains 13 residues.

This clone came up many times. This chain links TRBV12-3 or TRBV12-4 with TRBJ1-5; TRBD1 matches 9 bases. V lost 6 bases, J lost 6 bases, and 3 bases stayed unmatched. There are 13 residues in the CDR3. The chain's CDR3 is CASSRQGGQPQHF. DNA of the CDR3: TGTGCCAGCAGCCGACAGGGGGGTCAGCCCCAGCATTTT.

In regard to this clone: An end of the junction does not agree with germline; a read error may underlie this. J is TRBJ2-7 and V is TRBV14; D unclear. The length of the CDR3 is 16 residues. Germline CDR1 is SGHDN and CDR2 is FVKESK. As DNA, the CDR3 is TGTGCCAGCAGTCAAGATCAAACCCTGGCGCCCTACGAGCAGTACTTC. It yields the protein CASSQDQTLAPYEQYF.

The table lists this clone with a few counts. The chain employs TRBV11-3 and TRBJ2-1; TRBD1 is a possible D gene (6 bases). CDR1 and CDR2 (germline): SGHNT, YENEEA. The germline V and J ends were trimmed by 1 base and 9 bases, with 13 bases remaining between them. This CDR3 region has 14 residues. CDR3 sequence reads: CASSLGDRFGEQFF. The DNA of the CDR3 is TGTGCCAGCAGCTTAGGAGACAGGTTCGGTGAGCAGTTCTTC.

There are a few counts of this clone. The same CDR3 is also encoded by other DNA sequences in this sample. The V call is TRBV19, the J call TRBJ2-5, with TRBD2 as a possible D gene (5 bases). The CDR3 runs to 12 residues. CDR1 is LNHDA and CDR2 is SQIVND in the germline V gene (reference sequence). V was clipped by 5 bases and J by 1 base, with 5 bases between them. The CDR3 loop is CASSRGQETQYF. CDR3 nucleotide sequence: TGTGCCAGTAGTCGGGGCCAAGAGACCCAGTACTTC. Together with reference TRBV19 and TRBJ2-5, the CDR3 gives the full variable domain: DGGITQSPKYLFRKEGQNVTLSCEQNLNHDAMYWYRQDPGQGLRLIYYSQIVNDFQKGDIAEGYSVSREKKESFPLTVTSAQKNPTAFYLCASSRGQETQYFGPGTRLLVL.

This clone occurred a few times. V is TRBV10-3 and J is TRBJ2-1; weak D call: TRBD1 (5 bases). With 10 bases removed from V and 0 bases from J, the gap between germline ends came to 13 bases. Germline CDR1 reads ENHRY; CDR2 reads SYGVKD. This CDR3 has 14 amino acids. The CDR3 protein is CATNQGGSYNEQFF. CDR3 in DNA: TGTGCCACTAATCAGGGCGGCTCCTACAATGAGCAGTTCTTC.

The genes are TRBV24-1 and TRBJ2-3, with 8 bases lining up with TRBD2. Germline CDR1 is KGHDR and CDR2 is SFDVKD. With 6 bases clipped from V and 3 bases from J, the junction kept 7 bases outside the gene matches. The CDR3 is 15 amino acids. CDR3 protein: CATSSGGPRTDTQYF. The DNA for the CDR3 is TGTGCCACCAGTTCGGGAGGGCCGCGGACAGATACGCAGTATTTT.

This clone is a singleton in its sample. The chain joins TRBV10-3 to TRBJ1-5; D not certain. The CDR3 runs to 15 residues. Looked up from germline, CDR1 is ENHRY and CDR2 is SYGVKD. Trimming shortened V by 0 bases and J by 0 bases, and 6 bases separated the two germline ends. The CDR3 DNA reads TGTGCCATCAGTGAGTCGGGTATTAGCAATCAGCCCCAGCATTTT. It encodes CAISESGISNQPQHF.

The chain recombines TRBV6-5 with TRBJ2-7; 8 bases align to TRBD2. Germline V gene lookup returns CDR1 MNHEY and CDR2 SVGAGI. V was clipped by 7 bases and J by 3 bases; unmatched bases: 11. The CDR3 spans 15 residues. CDR3 protein: CASTLSGGSNYEQYF. The CDR3 DNA reads as TGTGCCAGCACCCTCTCGGGGGGGTCAAACTACGAGCAGTACTTC.

The rearrangement links TRBV24-1 to TRBJ2-3; D is unresolved. V was pared by 2 bases and J by 0 bases, with 17 bases between. CDR3 length: 18 residues. The germline V gene encodes CDR1 KGHDR and CDR2 SFDVKD. The CDR3 reads CATSDSNGPGRSTDTQYF. The CDR3 nucleotides read TGTGCCACCAGTGATTCGAACGGTCCAGGTCGTAGCACAGATACGCAGTATTTT.

The V and J genes are TRBV5-4 and TRBJ2-5; TRBD1 agrees at 7 bases. Per the germline V gene, CDR1 is SGHNT and CDR2 is YYREEE (reference sequence). V shed 4 bases, J shed 1 base, and the junction held 13 bases outside the gene matches. CDR3 size: 17 residues. CDR3 protein: CASSQPPTGQTQETQYF. The CDR3 DNA reads as TGTGCCAGCAGCCAGCCGCCTACGGGACAGACCCAAGAGACCCAGTACTTC.

A word on this clone: Distinct nucleotide sequences in the sample also encode this CDR3. This chain links TRBV30 with TRBJ1-6, with D possibly matching TRBD1 (5 bases). Germline V gives CDR1 GTSNPN, CDR2 SVGIG (reference sequence). Trimming removed 2 bases from V and 5 bases from J, with 7 bases in between. The CDR3 covers 13 residues. The chain's CDR3 is CAWSSRDNSPLHF. As DNA, the CDR3 is TGTGCCTGGAGTTCCAGGGATAATTCACCCCTCCACTTT.

J is TRBJ2-5 and V is TRBV7-9; D could derive from TRBD1 or TRBD2 (6 bases each). Per germline, CDR1 SEHNR and CDR2 FQNEAQ (reference sequence). This CDR3 spans 14 amino acids. The V end was cut by 5 bases, the J end by 3 bases, with 13 bases between. The CDR3 DNA is TGTGCCAGCAGCCCCGGGGGCTCGAAAGAGACCCAGTACTTC. The encoded protein is CASSPGGSKETQYF.

Turning to this clone: A much larger clone is a single base away; this may be a read error. CDR3 bases: TGTGCCAGCAGCCCGGGGGCCAATCAGCCCCAGCATTTT. It codes for CASSPGANQPQHF. The rearrangement links TRBV7-9 to TRBJ1-5; weak D call: TRBD1 (6 bases). Trimming pared 5 bases from V and 3 bases from J, leaving 8 bases between. The CDR3 contains 13 residues. The germline V gene has CDR1 SEHNR and CDR2 FQNEAQ (reference sequence).

The CDR3 region is CASSRQGGEKLFF. The CDR3 bases are TGTGCCAGCAGTCGACAGGGAGGTGAAAAACTGTTTTTT. The chain carries TRBV2 and TRBJ1-4; TRBD1 matches at 7 bases. The CDR3 runs 13 residues. Germline V gene sequence: CDR1 SNHLY, CDR2 FYNNEI. Germline trimming cut 5 bases from V and 7 bases from J; bases unmatched to any gene: 4.

Here the CDR3 reads CASRLAGNNEQFF. CDR3 in DNA: TGCGCCAGCAGACTAGCGGGGAACAATGAGCAGTTCTTC. The J gene is TRBJ2-1, the V gene TRBV5-1; 10 nucleotides line up with TRBD2. After removal of 5 bases from V and 5 bases from J, the junction contained 1 base not matched to a gene. The CDR3 spans 13 residues. The germline V gene encodes CDR1 SGHRS and CDR2 YFSETQ.

The chain has TRBV11-3 and TRBJ1-1; 7 bases match TRBD1. J gave up 1 base and V 2 bases, and 4 bases lay outside the gene matches. Germline assignment: CDR1 SGHNT and CDR2 YENEEA. The CDR3 totals 15 residues. The CDR3 region is CASSLSGTENTEAFF. As DNA, the CDR3 is TGTGCCAGCAGCTTATCCGGGACAGAGAACACTGAAGCTTTCTTT.

The V and J genes are TRBV6-5 and TRBJ1-5, with D uncertain. CDR3 length: 15 residues. CDR1 and CDR2 from the germline V gene are MNHEY and SVGAGI. V shed 0 bases and J shed 4 bases, with 10 bases lying between them. For the CDR3, the DNA is TGTGCCAGCAGTTACTCCGGCGGGGTGAATCAGCCCCAGCATTTT. It yields the protein CASSYSGGVNQPQHF.

The V gene is TRBV5-1, the J gene TRBJ1-1; the D gene is possibly TRBD1 (5 bases). The V end was cut by 4 bases, the J end by 6 bases, with 10 bases between. Germline assignment: CDR1 SGHRS and CDR2 YFSETQ. The CDR3 spans 12 residues. The CDR3 is CASSGGVAEAFF. The CDR3 DNA reads as TGCGCCAGCAGCGGGGGTGTCGCTGAAGCTTTCTTT.

The chain is built from TRBV12-5 and TRBJ2-1, with no clear D. CDR1 is LGHNT, CDR2 FRNRAP, per germline. The CDR3 is made up of 11 amino acids. The V and J ends lost 1 base and 7 bases respectively, with 2 bases between them. CDR3 residues: CASGLGNEQFF. In DNA, the CDR3 is TGTGCTAGTGGTTTGGGGAATGAGCAGTTCTTC.

The V and J genes are TRBV2 and TRBJ1-1; the D is unclear. CDR1 is SNHLY, CDR2 FYNNEI, per germline. V was clipped by 5 bases and J by 6 bases, with 13 bases between them. This CDR3 is built from 13 residues. CDR3 in amino acids: CASSSGEKSEAFF. As DNA, the CDR3 is TGTGCCAGCAGTTCCGGGGAAAAGTCTGAAGCTTTCTTT. Drawing the rest from reference TRBV2 and TRBJ1-1, the complete variable domain is EPEVTQTPSHQVTQMGQEVILRCVPISNHLYFYWYRQILGQKVEFLVSFYNNEISEKSEIFDDQFSVERPDGSNFTLKIRSTKLEDSAMYFCASSSGEKSEAFFGQGTRLTVV.

The chain joins TRBV30 to TRBJ1-5; D might be TRBD1 (5 bases). Germline V CDR1 and CDR2: GTSNPN, SVGIG (reference sequence). The CDR3 totals 13 residues. V dropped 8 bases and J dropped 5 bases, with 16 bases sitting between them. CDR3 DNA: TGTGCCCTTGCCGGGACCCGCGATCAGCCCCAGCATTTT. This encodes CALAGTRDQPQHF.

This clone appeared a few times. The gene calls are TRBV7-9 and TRBJ2-7; D is unclear. V was pared by 5 bases and J by 2 bases, with 7 bases between. Germline V gene data show CDR1 as SEHNR and CDR2 as FQNEAQ (reference sequence). The CDR3 extends over 12 amino acids. CDR3 nucleotides: TGTGCCAGCAGCGTTGACCCCTACGAGCAGTACTTC. Protein sequence: CASSVDPYEQYF.

The chain recombines TRBV5-6 with TRBJ2-7; TRBD1 is a possible D gene (8 bases). V was clipped by 2 bases and J by 4 bases, with 13 bases between them. The CDR3 length is 14 residues. Germline V gives CDR1 SGHDT, CDR2 YYEEEE. CDR3 residues: CASSLTGGAYEQYF. In DNA, the CDR3 is TGTGCCAGCAGCTTAACAGGGGGGGCATACGAGCAGTACTTC.

The chain recombines TRBV19 with TRBJ2-2, with D tentatively TRBD1 or TRBD2 (6 bases each). The CDR3 runs to 12 residues. The V gene lost 9 bases and the J gene lost 5 bases, with 10 bases spanning the gap. Per the germline V gene, CDR1 is LNHDA and CDR2 is SQIVND (reference sequence). The DNA for the CDR3 is TGTGCCAGCGGGGGCGGGACCGGGGAGCTGTTTTTT. It is translated as CASGGGTGELFF.

In its sample, this clone was seen once. This chain connects TRBV4-1 to TRBJ1-5, with a weak D call TRBD1 (5 bases). Germline lookup yields CDR1 MGHRA and CDR2 YSYEKL. The germline V and J ends were trimmed by 2 bases and 3 bases, with 11 bases remaining between them. The CDR3 totals 15 residues. The CDR3 is CASSQSGQTNQPQHF. CDR3 coding DNA: TGCGCCAGCAGCCAATCGGGGCAGACCAATCAGCCCCAGCATTTT.

This clone appeared once. The rearrangement uses TRBV6-6 and TRBJ1-2, with 9 bases aligning to TRBD1. The CDR3 is 13 residues long. Germline values: CDR1 MNHNY, CDR2 SVGAGI (reference sequence). The V and J ends lost 6 bases and 4 bases, in that order; junction bases with no gene match: 3. The chain's CDR3 is CASRQQGAYGYTF. The CDR3 region has the DNA TGTGCCAGCAGGCAACAGGGGGCCTATGGCTACACCTTC.